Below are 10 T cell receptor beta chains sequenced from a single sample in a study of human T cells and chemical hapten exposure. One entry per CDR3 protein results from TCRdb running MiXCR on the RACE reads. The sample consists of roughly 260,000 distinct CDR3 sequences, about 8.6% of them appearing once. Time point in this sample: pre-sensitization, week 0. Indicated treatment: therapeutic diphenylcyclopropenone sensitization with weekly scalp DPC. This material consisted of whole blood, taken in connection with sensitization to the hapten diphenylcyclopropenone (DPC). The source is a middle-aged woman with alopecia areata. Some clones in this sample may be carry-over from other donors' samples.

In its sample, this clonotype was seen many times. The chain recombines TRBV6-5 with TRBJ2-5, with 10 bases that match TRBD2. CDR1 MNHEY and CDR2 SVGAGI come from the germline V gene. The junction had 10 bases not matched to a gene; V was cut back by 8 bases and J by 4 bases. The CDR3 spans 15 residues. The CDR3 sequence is CASRRAGGTRETQYF. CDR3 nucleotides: TGTGCCAGCCGAAGAGCGGGAGGGACCCGAGAGACCCAGTACTTC.

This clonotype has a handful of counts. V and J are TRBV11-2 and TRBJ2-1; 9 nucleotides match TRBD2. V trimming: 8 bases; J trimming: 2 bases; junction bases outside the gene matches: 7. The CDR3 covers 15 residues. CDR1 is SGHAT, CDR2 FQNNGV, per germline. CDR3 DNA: TGTGCCAGCGCAGTAGCGGGAGACGCCTACAATGAGCAGTTCTTC. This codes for CASAVAGDAYNEQFF.

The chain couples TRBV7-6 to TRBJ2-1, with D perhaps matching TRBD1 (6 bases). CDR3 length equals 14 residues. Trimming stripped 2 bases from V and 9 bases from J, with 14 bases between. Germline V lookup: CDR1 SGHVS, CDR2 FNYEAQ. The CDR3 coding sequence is TGTGCCAGCAGCTTAATGACCACACAGGGTGAGCAGTTCTTC. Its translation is CASSLMTTQGEQFF.

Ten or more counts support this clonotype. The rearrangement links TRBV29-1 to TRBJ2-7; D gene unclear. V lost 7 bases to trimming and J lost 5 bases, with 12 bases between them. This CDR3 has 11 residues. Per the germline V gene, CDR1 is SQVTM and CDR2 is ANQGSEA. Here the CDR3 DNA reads TGCAGCGCCGGCAACCTAGACGAGCAGTACTTC. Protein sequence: CSAGNLDEQYF.

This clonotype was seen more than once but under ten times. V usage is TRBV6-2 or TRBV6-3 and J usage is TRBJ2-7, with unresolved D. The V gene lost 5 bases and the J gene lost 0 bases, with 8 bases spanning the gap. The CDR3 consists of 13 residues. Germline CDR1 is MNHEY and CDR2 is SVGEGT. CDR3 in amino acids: CASSTRPSYEQYF. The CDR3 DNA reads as TGTGCCAGCAGTACACGTCCCTCCTACGAGCAGTACTTC.

The CDR3 region has the DNA TGTGCCAGCAGTGGGGCCCCAGGCAATGAGCAGTTCTTC. It is translated as CASSGAPGNEQFF. This chain connects TRBV12-3 or TRBV12-4 to TRBJ2-1; D is possibly TRBD1 (5 bases). Deletions cut 5 bases from V and 6 bases from J, with 11 bases between. The CDR3 loop spans 13 amino acids.

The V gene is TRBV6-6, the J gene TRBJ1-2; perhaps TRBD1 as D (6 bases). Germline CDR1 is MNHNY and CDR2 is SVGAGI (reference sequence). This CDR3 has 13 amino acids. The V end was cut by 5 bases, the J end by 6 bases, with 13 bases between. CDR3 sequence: CASSHREQNGYTF. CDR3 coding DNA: TGTGCCAGCAGTCACAGGGAACAGAATGGCTACACCTTC.

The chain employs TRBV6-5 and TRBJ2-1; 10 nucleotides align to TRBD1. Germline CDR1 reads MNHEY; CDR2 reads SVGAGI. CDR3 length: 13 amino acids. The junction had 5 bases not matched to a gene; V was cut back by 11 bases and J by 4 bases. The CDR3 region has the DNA TGTGCCGCGGGGGACAGGGGTTACAATGAGCAGTTCTTC. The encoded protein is CAAGDRGYNEQFF.

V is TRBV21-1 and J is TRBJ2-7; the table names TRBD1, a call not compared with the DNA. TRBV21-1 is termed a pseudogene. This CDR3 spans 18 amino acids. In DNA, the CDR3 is TGTGCCAGAAACACTAAAGGACCGAATGCCGGGATACCCTACGAGCAGTACTTC. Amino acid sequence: CARNTKGPNAGIPYEQYF.

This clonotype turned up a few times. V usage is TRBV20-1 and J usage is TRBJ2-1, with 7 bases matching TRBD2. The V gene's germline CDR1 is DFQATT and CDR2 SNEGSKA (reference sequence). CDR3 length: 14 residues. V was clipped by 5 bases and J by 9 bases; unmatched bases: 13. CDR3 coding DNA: TGCAGTGCTCCCCCTGGCGGGAGTTTCAGTGAGCAGTTCTTC. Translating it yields CSAPPGGSFSEQFF.